The 25 T cell receptor beta chains given below trace back to one sample, sequenced in a study of cytomegalovirus exposure and HLA in healthy donors. Assay used: immunoSEQ multiplex PCR; TCRdb lists only in-frame clones, some missing. The table has 150,000 to 200,000 clones, around 88% seen once; the top ten hold more than 1.2%. Input material: PBMCs. The source of these receptors is a woman aged 18-29 years in good health and CMV-seronegative.

In this sample, this clone turned up a few times. The chain employs TRBV7-9 and TRBJ2-5; TRBD2 agrees at 10 bases. The length of the CDR3 is 16 residues. The ends lost 4 bases at V and 4 bases at J; junction bases unmatched: 9. From germline, CDR1 is SEHNR and CDR2 FQNEAQ (reference sequence). The CDR3: CASSSAGLAGVETQYF. DNA of the CDR3: TGTGCCAGCAGCTCCGCCGGGCTAGCGGGAGTAGAGACCCAGTACTTC.

The chain recombines TRBV4-1 with TRBJ2-5; TRBD2 matches 12 bases. This CDR3 region has 15 residues. The ends lost 4 bases at V and 5 bases at J; junction bases unmatched: 5. The V gene's germline CDR1 is MGHRA and CDR2 YSYEKL. CDR3 in DNA: TGCGCCAGCAGCCCGCTAGCGGGGGGGCCGGAGACCCAGTACTTC. It specifies CASSPLAGGPETQYF.

The V call is TRBV19, the J call TRBJ1-5; 9 nucleotides match TRBD1. V shed 2 bases and J 4 bases; nucleotides not matched to a gene: 6. Germline CDR1 is LNHDA and CDR2 is SQIVND (reference sequence). The CDR3 extends over 16 amino acids. In DNA, the CDR3 is TGTGCCAGTAGTATATATCCGGGGACAGGGAATCAGCCCCAGCATTTT. This encodes CASSIYPGTGNQPQHF.

V gene TRBV27 combines with J gene TRBJ2-3; a weak D match, TRBD2 (5 bases). In germline, CDR1 is MNHEY, CDR2 SMNVEV (reference sequence). V shed 2 bases and J shed 5 bases, with 8 bases lying between them. The CDR3 consists of 13 residues. In nucleotides, the CDR3 is TGTGCCAGCAGTTTAGTCCGGGGAGATACGCAGTATTTT. Encoded protein: CASSLVRGDTQYF.

V and J are TRBV30 and TRBJ2-6; TRBD1 agrees at 8 bases. Germline V lookup: CDR1 GTSNPN, CDR2 SVGIG (reference sequence). J gave up 2 bases and V 3 bases, and 6 bases lay outside the gene matches. The CDR3 sequence is 16 residues long. CDR3 sequence: CAWSRDRWAGANVLTF. CDR3 DNA: TGTGCCTGGAGCCGGGACAGGTGGGCTGGGGCCAACGTCCTGACTTTC.

The chain is built from TRBV7-9 and TRBJ2-7; perhaps TRBD2 as D (6 bases). Trimming cost V 3 bases and J 1 base, with 7 bases left between them. CDR1 is SEHNR, CDR2 FQNEAQ, per germline (reference sequence). The length of the CDR3 is 13 residues. In DNA, the CDR3 is TGTGCCAGCAGCTTTCGGGGGTCCTACGAGCAGTACTTC. Its translation is CASSFRGSYEQYF.

The chain combines TRBV7-9 with TRBJ1-5; possibly TRBD1 for D (5 bases). Per germline, CDR1 SEHNR and CDR2 FQNEAQ (reference sequence). The CDR3 has 14 residues. Trimming left V 6 bases short and J 5 bases short, with 14 bases between. The CDR3 coding sequence is TGTGCCAGCAGTGGGGGGGTATGGGATCAGCCCCAGCATTTT. Translating it yields CASSGGVWDQPQHF.

The chain links TRBV10-3 to TRBJ1-2; unclear D gene. V was pared by 11 bases and J by 2 bases, with 15 bases between. Germline V lookup: CDR1 ENHRY, CDR2 SYGVKD. The CDR3 length is 13 residues. The CDR3 loop is CAGQAGGNYGYTF. In nucleotides, the CDR3 is TGTGCCGGCCAGGCAGGCGGGAACTATGGCTACACCTTC.

This chain uses TRBV19 with TRBJ1-2; maybe TRBD1 (6 bases). The germline V and J ends were trimmed by 4 bases and 8 bases, with 26 bases remaining between them. The CDR3 contains 17 residues. In germline, CDR1 is LNHDA, CDR2 SQIVND (reference sequence). The CDR3 DNA reads as TGTGCCAGTAGTACCCCCCAACAGGGACCCCGAAGAGGCGGCTACACCTTC. Its protein is CASSTPQQGPRRGGYTF.

J is TRBJ1-4 and V is TRBV5-5, with 7 positions matching TRBD1. Looked up from germline, CDR1 is SGHKS and CDR2 is YYEKEE (reference sequence). The CDR3 is 15 amino acids. The V gene end was trimmed by 3 bases and the J gene end by 6 bases; junction bases not matched to a gene: 8. The CDR3 sequence is CASSSDREWDEKLFF. CDR3 coding DNA: TGTGCCAGCAGCTCCGACAGGGAATGGGATGAAAAACTGTTTTTT.

The chain carries TRBV5-1 and TRBJ2-1; 12 bases map to TRBD2. Germline trimming cut 4 bases from V and 10 bases from J; bases unmatched to any gene: 6. The CDR3 length is 14 residues. Germline values: CDR1 SGHRS, CDR2 YFSETQ. The CDR3 DNA reads as TGCGCCAGCAGCGAAGGACTAGCGGGAATCGAGCAGTTCTTC. It encodes CASSEGLAGIEQFF.

V usage is TRBV30 and J usage is TRBJ2-1; TRBD2 matches 9 bases. Germline V gives CDR1 GTSNPN, CDR2 SVGIG (reference sequence). CDR3 length equals 17 residues. V was clipped by 0 bases and J by 6 bases; unmatched bases: 12. The CDR3 region has the DNA TGTGCCTGGAGTGTGGCTGCTGGCGGGGGGGCTTCCAATGAGCAGTTCTTC. Its protein is CAWSVAAGGGASNEQFF.

The rearrangement links TRBV5-1 to TRBJ2-5; D possibly corresponds to TRBD2 (6 bases). Germline loops: CDR1 SGHRS, CDR2 YFSETQ. CDR3 length: 14 residues. V lost 4 bases and J 5 bases, leaving 15 bases between the germline ends. CDR3 region: CASSPGAGMETQYF. The CDR3 nucleotides are TGCGCCAGCAGCCCCGGGGCGGGGATGGAGACCCAGTACTTC.

The genes are TRBV18 and TRBJ1-3; possible D gene TRBD1, 5 bases. Trimming took off 3 bases at V and 4 bases at J, with 7 bases between the two ends. CDR1 and CDR2 from the germline V gene are KGHSH and LQKENI. The CDR3 length is 13 residues. The CDR3 sequence: CASSPGLGNTIYF. CDR3 coding DNA: TGTGCCAGCTCACCGGGACTCGGAAACACCATATATTTT.

The chain has TRBV7-8 and TRBJ2-4; TRBD1 aligns across 7 bases. The CDR3 covers 15 residues. V was pared by 4 bases and J by 6 bases, with 9 bases of the junction left unmatched. Germline values: CDR1 SGHVS, CDR2 FQNEAQ. As DNA, the CDR3 is TGTGCCAGCAGCTCCCTACAGGGGAAGGGAAACATTCAGTACTTC. Protein sequence: CASSSLQGKGNIQYF.

V gene TRBV20-1 combines with J gene TRBJ2-5; unclear D gene. Germline CDR1 and CDR2: DFQATT and SNEGSKA (reference sequence). The CDR3 has 10 amino acids. Trimming pared 3 bases from V and 4 bases from J, leaving 3 bases between. CDR3 in amino acids: CSASLETQYF. CDR3 nucleotide sequence: TGCAGTGCTAGCCTAGAGACCCAGTACTTC.

This chain links TRBV10-3 with TRBJ2-3, with 14 bases identical to TRBD2. The germline gives CDR1 ENHRY, CDR2 SYGVKD. V lost 1 base to trimming and J lost 2 bases; unmatched junction nucleotides: 2. CDR3 size: 17 residues. CDR3 bases: TGTGCCATCAGTGAGTGGGGACTAGCGGGGGTCACAGATACGCAGTATTTT. This codes for CAISEWGLAGVTDTQYF.

The V and J genes are TRBV2 and TRBJ1-2; possible D gene TRBD1, 6 bases. Trimming stripped 8 bases from V and 4 bases from J, with 14 bases between. The CDR3 is made up of 13 amino acids. Looked up from germline, CDR1 is SNHLY and CDR2 is FYNNEI. CDR3 residues: CASRGGSGYGYTF. CDR3 DNA: TGTGCCAGCCGGGGGGGCTCAGGCTATGGCTACACCTTC.

This clone occurred a few times. The chain links TRBV18 to TRBJ1-1; TRBD1 agrees at 8 bases. Germline loops: CDR1 KGHSH, CDR2 LQKENI. The junction had 13 bases not matched to a gene; V was cut back by 1 base and J by 6 bases. The CDR3 length is 17 residues. This CDR3 is CASSPRTTGEVGPEAFF. The CDR3 bases are TGTGCCAGCTCACCACGGACGACAGGGGAGGTTGGTCCTGAAGCTTTCTTT.

V usage is TRBV5-1 and J usage is TRBJ1-1, with TRBD1 identical over 10 bases. After removal of 4 bases from V and 5 bases from J, the junction contained 8 bases not matched to a gene. The CDR3 is 15 amino acids. Germline V gene lookup returns CDR1 SGHRS and CDR2 YFSETQ. The CDR3: CASSAGTGVRTEAFF. The CDR3, as DNA: TGCGCCAGCAGCGCCGGGACAGGGGTGAGGACTGAAGCTTTCTTT.

This rearrangement joins TRBV5-1 to TRBJ1-1; 7 bases line up with TRBD1. The CDR3 has 16 residues. Looked up from germline, CDR1 is SGHRS and CDR2 is YFSETQ. With V trimmed by 0 bases and J by 2 bases, 7 bases remained unmatched. This CDR3 is CASSLDHRGTNTEAFF. CDR3 DNA: TGCGCCAGCAGCTTGGATCACAGGGGCACAAACACTGAAGCTTTCTTT.

The chain combines TRBV7-2 with TRBJ2-7, with D maybe TRBD1 (6 bases). This CDR3 spans 15 amino acids. Trimming pared 5 bases from V and 2 bases from J, leaving 16 bases between. CDR1 and CDR2 from the germline V gene are SGHTA and FQGNSA. CDR3 nucleotides: TGTGCCAGCAGCCGGGACACCCTTCCCACCTACGAGCAGTACTTC. Translation gives CASSRDTLPTYEQYF.

This chain joins TRBV27 and TRBJ2-7; TRBD2 aligns across 13 bases. The germline gives CDR1 MNHEY, CDR2 SMNVEV (reference sequence). V trimming: 5 bases; J trimming: 3 bases; junction bases outside the gene matches: 10. This CDR3 has 17 amino acids. CDR3 nucleotide sequence: TGTGCCAGCAGTCTCTCCCTCAGGACTAGCGGGAGCTACGAGCAGTACTTC. Protein product: CASSLSLRTSGSYEQYF.

The chain is built from TRBV7-9 and TRBJ2-1, with 14 positions matching TRBD2. The CDR3 has 19 amino acids. The germline V gene encodes CDR1 SEHNR and CDR2 FQNEAQ (reference sequence). Unmatched junction bases numbered 8, after V lost 4 bases and J lost 0 bases. The CDR3 spells CASSSPGLAGARSYNEQFF. Written as DNA, the CDR3 is TGTGCCAGCAGCTCACCGGGACTAGCGGGGGCCCGCTCCTACAATGAGCAGTTCTTC.

The V and J genes are TRBV7-2 and TRBJ1-2, with a possible D match to TRBD1 (5 bases). Looked up from germline, CDR1 is SGHTA and CDR2 is FQGNSA. V was cut by 4 bases and J by 4 bases, with 10 bases left in between. This CDR3 is built from 13 residues. The CDR3 region is CASSSTVLYGYTF. CDR3 nucleotide sequence: TGTGCCAGCAGCTCGACAGTGCTCTATGGCTACACCTTC.